This is a list of T cell receptor beta chains from one sample in a study of blood T cell repertoires in COVID-19. Data came from immunoSEQ multiplex PCR; TCRdb stores just in-frame clones and leaves some out. The sample lists about 190,000 clones; about 90% were seen once. Sequenced input: peripheral blood. Source of these receptors: a man in his fifties with acute or convalescent COVID-19. CDR3s include the opening cysteine and the closing phenylalanine or tryptophan. The D gene is left open where the match is weak. A clone size is listed for some rows: how often the clone was seen (once, few, many), or a class if it is expanded.

CASSLQPQGLAGGFWGSYNEQFF TGTGCCAGCAGTCTTCAGCCCCAGGGACTAGCGGGAGGGTTTTGGGGGTCCTACAATGAGCAGTTCTTC TRBJ2-1 TRBV27 TRBD2 few
CASRELSGMNTEAFF TGTGCCAGCAGGGAGCTTTCGGGAATGAACACTGAAGCTTTCTTT TRBJ1-1 TRBV7-9 NA NA
CASSVTGNTGELFF TGTGCCAGCAGCGTGACAGGGAACACCGGGGAGCTGTTTTTT TRBJ2-2 TRBV6-4 NA NA
CASSSLQGLSNTGELFF TGTGCCAGCAGTTCCTTACAGGGGCTCTCTAACACCGGGGAGCTGTTTTTT TRBJ2-2 TRBV28 TRBD1 NA
CASSPGPGGVYQPQHF TGTGCCAGCAGTCCGGGCCCCGGAGGAGTGTATCAGCCCCAGCATTTT TRBJ1-5 TRBV28 NA NA
CASSLGLNGGYTF TGTGCCAGCAGTTTGGGGCTAAATGGAGGCTACACCTTC TRBJ1-2 TRBV28 NA NA
CASSSQGPDTQYF TGTGCCAGTAGTTCCCAGGGGCCAGATACGCAGTATTTT TRBJ2-3 TRBV19 NA NA
CAIRKSREGDQPQHF TGTGCCATCAGAAAAAGCAGGGAAGGGGATCAGCCCCAGCATTTT TRBJ1-5 TRBV10-3 NA NA
CATSDHTWGENTEAFF TGTGCCACCAGTGATCATACGTGGGGGGAGAACACTGAAGCTTTCTTT TRBJ1-1 TRBV24-1 NA NA
CASSTTGPNQPQHF TGTGCCAGCAGTACGACAGGGCCGAATCAGCCCCAGCATTTT TRBJ1-5 TRBV6-6 TRBD1 NA
CASSQGTSGNIEQYF TGTGCCAGCAGCCAGGGGACTAGCGGTAATATCGAGCAGTACTTC TRBJ2-7 TRBV3-1/TRBV3-2 TRBD2 NA
CASSGAGAQNIQYF TGTGCCAGCAGTGGGGCGGGGGCCCAAAACATTCAGTACTTC TRBJ2-4 TRBV5-6 NA NA
CASSHPLENSGASDTQYF TGTGCCAGCAGCCACCCGCTGGAAAATAGCGGGGCCTCAGATACGCAGTATTTT TRBJ2-3 TRBV4-2 TRBD2 once
CASSRQVVGGTEAFF TGCGCCAGCAGCCGCCAAGTTGTGGGGGGCACTGAAGCTTTCTTT TRBJ1-1 TRBV4-3 NA NA
CATSEGSEQFF TGTGCCACCTCGGAGGGCAGTGAGCAGTTCTTC TRBJ2-1 TRBV28 NA NA
CASRPFGSYEQYF TGTGCCAGCAGGCCTTTCGGCTCCTACGAGCAGTACTTC TRBJ2-7 TRBV12-3/TRBV12-4 NA NA
CASSFEGAGSSYEQYF TGTGCCAGCAGTTTCGAGGGGGCGGGGAGCTCCTACGAGCAGTACTTC TRBJ2-7 TRBV27 NA NA
CASSTSTGGFGNTIYF TGTGCCAGTAGTACCTCGACAGGGGGCTTCGGAAACACCATATATTTT TRBJ1-3 TRBV19 TRBD1 NA
CAISPDRAQPQHF TGTGCCATCAGCCCGGACAGGGCCCAGCCCCAGCATTTT TRBJ1-5 TRBV10-3 TRBD1 NA
CASSVGGLAGGLETQYF TGTGCCAGCAGCGTAGGGGGGCTAGCGGGAGGGCTGGAGACCCAGTACTTC TRBJ2-5 TRBV9 TRBD2 NA
CSVKMVGAEETQYF TGCAGCGTGAAGATGGTTGGAGCGGAAGAGACCCAGTACTTC TRBJ2-5 TRBV29-1 NA NA
CASSLRLLRAMGTEAFF TGTGCCAGCAGCTTACGTCTCCTCAGGGCCATGGGCACTGAAGCTTTCTTT TRBJ1-1 TRBV7-8 NA NA
CASSLMENYGYTF TGTGCCAGCAGTTTAATGGAGAACTATGGCTACACCTTC TRBJ1-2 TRBV12-3/TRBV12-4 NA NA
CASSFGGVRIDTEAFF TGTGCCAGCAGTTTTGGAGGGGTACGTATCGACACTGAAGCTTTCTTT TRBJ1-1 TRBV28 NA NA
CSVSGTGENTGELFF TGCAGCGTTTCCGGGACAGGGGAGAACACCGGGGAGCTGTTTTTT TRBJ2-2 TRBV29-1 TRBD1 once
CASSELGQYNSPLHF TGTGCCAGCAGTGAGTTGGGCCAATATAATTCACCCCTCCACTTT TRBJ1-6 TRBV6-1 NA NA
CASSTDWTSGNYEQYF TGTGCCAGCAGCACTGATTGGACTAGCGGGAACTACGAGCAGTACTTC TRBJ2-7 TRBV9 TRBD2 many
CASSSLVEGSGNTIYF TGTGCCAGCAGTTCCCTAGTAGAGGGCTCTGGAAACACCATATATTTT TRBJ1-3 TRBV28 NA few
CASSPSLDSPLHF TGTGCCAGCTCACCTTCCCTAGATTCACCCCTCCACTTT TRBJ1-6 TRBV18 NA NA
CASSLTGTRVYEQYF TGTGCCAGCAGCTTAACCGGGACAAGAGTTTACGAGCAGTACTTC TRBJ2-7 TRBV7-9 NA NA
CASSLWTGRTEAFF TGTGCCAGCAGTTTATGGACAGGGAGGACTGAAGCTTTCTTT TRBJ1-1 TRBV28 TRBD1 NA
CASSKSGASGQWPSMLFF TGTGCCAGCAGCAAATCAGGGGCTAGCGGACAGTGGCCCTCGATGCTGTTCTTC TRBJ2-1 TRBV21-1 NA NA
CASRPPGLTGTTQYF TGCGCCAGCAGACCTCCGGGACTAACCGGGACCACGCAGTATTTT TRBJ2-3 TRBV4-1 TRBD2 NA
CSVEVPIGGGYTDTQYF TGCAGCGTTGAAGTCCCTATAGGCGGGGGGTACACAGATACGCAGTATTTT TRBJ2-3 TRBV29-1 TRBD2 NA
CASGLVQGGSYNEQFF TGTGCTAGTGGTTTGGTACAGGGCGGGAGTTACAATGAGCAGTTCTTC TRBJ2-1 TRBV12-5 NA NA
CASSFNGQVTEPQHF TGCGCCAGCAGCTTTAACGGACAGGTGACGGAGCCCCAGCATTTT TRBJ1-5 TRBV5-1 TRBD1 NA
CASSLLAGVFGGTDTQYF TGTGCCAGCAGCTTATTAGCGGGAGTGTTCGGGGGCACAGATACGCAGTATTTT TRBJ2-3 TRBV7-9 TRBD2 NA
CASSQDRVRVGEYTTNEKLFF TGTGCCAGCAGCCAAGATCGGGTCAGGGTTGGGGAATATACAACTAATGAAAAACTGTTTTTT TRBJ1-4 TRBV14 NA once
CASSVTGDTQYF TGTGCCAGCAGTGTAACAGGGGATACGCAGTATTTT TRBJ2-3 TRBV6-2/TRBV6-3 NA NA
CASSSESYGTAEMNEQFF TGTGCCAGCAGCTCAGAATCCTACGGGACAGCGGAGATGAATGAGCAGTTCTTC TRBJ2-1 TRBV7-9 TRBD1 few
CASSEAGTGVSGELFF TGTGCCAGCAGTGAAGCGGGGACAGGGGTGTCCGGGGAGCTGTTTTTT TRBJ2-2 TRBV2 TRBD1 NA
CASRPAPGYGYTF TGTGCCAGTAGACCGGCCCCAGGGTATGGCTACACCTTC TRBJ1-2 TRBV19 NA NA
CASRDRLGKNIQYF TGTGCCAGTCGCGACAGGTTGGGCAAAAACATTCAGTACTTC TRBJ2-4 TRBV6-5 NA NA
CASSIDPGQHSGANVLTF TGTGCCAGTAGTATAGATCCAGGACAGCACTCTGGGGCCAACGTCCTGACTTTC TRBJ2-6 TRBV19 NA once
CASSFPPQYTQHF TGTGCCAGCAGTTTCCCGCCCCAGTATACCCAGCATTTT TRBJ1-5 TRBV12-3/TRBV12-4 NA NA
CASSDPGGGNYGYTF TGTGCCAGCAGTGATCCAGGTGGGGGGAACTATGGCTACACCTTC TRBJ1-2 TRBV2 NA once
CASRAFLDRGLRGYTF TGCGCCAGCAGAGCTTTTTTGGACAGGGGGTTGAGAGGCTACACCTTC TRBJ1-2 TRBV10-1 TRBD1 NA